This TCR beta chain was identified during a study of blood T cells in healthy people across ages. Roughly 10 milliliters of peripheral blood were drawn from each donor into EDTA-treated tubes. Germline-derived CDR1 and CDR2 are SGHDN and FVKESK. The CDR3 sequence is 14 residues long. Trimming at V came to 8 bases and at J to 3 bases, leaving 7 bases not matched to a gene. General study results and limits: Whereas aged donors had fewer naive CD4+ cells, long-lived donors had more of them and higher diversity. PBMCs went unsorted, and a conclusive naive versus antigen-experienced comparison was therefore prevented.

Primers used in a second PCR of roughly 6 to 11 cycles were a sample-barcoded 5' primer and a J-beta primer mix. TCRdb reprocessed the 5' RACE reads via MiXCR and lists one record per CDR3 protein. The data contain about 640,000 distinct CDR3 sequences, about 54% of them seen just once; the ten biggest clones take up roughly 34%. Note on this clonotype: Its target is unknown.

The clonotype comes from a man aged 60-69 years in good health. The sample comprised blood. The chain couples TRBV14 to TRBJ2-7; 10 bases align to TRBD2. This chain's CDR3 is CASRAGGRVYEQYF. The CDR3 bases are TGTGCCAGCCGAGCGGGAGGGAGGGTCTACGAGCAGTACTTC.